This TCR beta chain derives from a study of tumor and adjacent non-tumor tissue in lung cancer. Study-level findings and limits: Tumor tissue had significantly higher TCR diversity than normal lung. Shorter survival was associated with higher TCR diversity in tumors.

The library came from three nested PCR rounds adapted from ARM-PCR protocols. Via MiXCR, TCRdb re-called the multiplex PCR reads, giving one row per CDR3 protein. The repertoire has roughly 90,000 distinct CDR3 sequences, 75% to 85% of them found once; the top ten carry about a fifth. This CDR3 has 13 amino acids. From germline, CDR1 is SQVTM and CDR2 ANQGSEA. V lost 6 bases, J lost 7 bases, and 5 bases stayed unmatched. The template was RNA from unsorted bulk tissue. More than 3 cm separated this lung sample from the edge of the tumor. Many counts were recorded for this clonotype. The target antigen is unknown.

The receptor was isolated from a woman aged 45-59 years with non-small cell lung cancer. The V gene is TRBV29-1, the J gene TRBJ1-6; TRBD1 aligns across 8 bases. The material sequenced was distant non-tumor lung tissue. The CDR3 nucleotides are TGCAGCGTCGCGGACAGGGAAAATTCACCCCTCCACTTT. It is translated as CSVADRENSPLHF.